This TCR beta chain stems from a study of CD8 T cells in Susac syndrome. When the RNA was reverse transcribed, random hexamers were used with an input of about 0.5 to 1 ug. TCRdb independently ran MiXCR on the immunoSEQ multiplex PCR reads; one entry per CDR3 protein. The profile shows 95,000 to 150,000 distinct CDR3 sequences, about 95% of them singletons. Germline loops: CDR1 ENHRY, CDR2 SYGVKD. The CDR3 is 17 amino acids. V shed 2 bases, J shed 2 bases, and the junction held 8 bases outside the gene matches. The chain is built from TRBV10-3 and TRBJ2-3; 9 nucleotides line up with TRBD2. The sequence was obtained from a human donor with Susac syndrome. Sequencing was performed on CD8+ T cells from PBMCs. The CDR3 bases are TGTGCCATCAGTGAGCCCCGGCTAGCGGGATCCACAGATACGCAGTATTTT. It codes for CAISEPRLAGSTDTQYF.